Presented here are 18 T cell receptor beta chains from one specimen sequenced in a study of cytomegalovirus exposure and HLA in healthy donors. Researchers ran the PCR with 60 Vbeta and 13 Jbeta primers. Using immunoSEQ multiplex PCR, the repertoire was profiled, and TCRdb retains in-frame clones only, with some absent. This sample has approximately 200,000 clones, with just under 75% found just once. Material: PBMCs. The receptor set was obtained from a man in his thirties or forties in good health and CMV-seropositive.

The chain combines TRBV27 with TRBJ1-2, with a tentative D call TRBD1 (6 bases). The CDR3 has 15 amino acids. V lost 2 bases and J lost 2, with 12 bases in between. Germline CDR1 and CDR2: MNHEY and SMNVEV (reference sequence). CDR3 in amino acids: CASSLTQGQNYGYTF. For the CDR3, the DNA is TGTGCCAGCAGTTTAACCCAGGGGCAGAACTATGGCTACACCTTC.

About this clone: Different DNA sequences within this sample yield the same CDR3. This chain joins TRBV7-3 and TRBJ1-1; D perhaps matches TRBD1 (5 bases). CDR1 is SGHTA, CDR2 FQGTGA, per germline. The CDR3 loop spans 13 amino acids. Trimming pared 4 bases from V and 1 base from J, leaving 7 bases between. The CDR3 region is CASSSDRNTEAFF. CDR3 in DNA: TGTGCCAGCAGCTCTGACAGGAACACTGAAGCTTTCTTT. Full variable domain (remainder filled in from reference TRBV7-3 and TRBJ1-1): GAGVSQTPSNKVTEKGKYVELRCDPISGHTALYWYRQSLGQGPEFLIYFQGTGAADDSGLPNDRFFAVRPEGSVSTLKIQRTERGDSAVYLCASSSDRNTEAFFGQGTRLTVV.

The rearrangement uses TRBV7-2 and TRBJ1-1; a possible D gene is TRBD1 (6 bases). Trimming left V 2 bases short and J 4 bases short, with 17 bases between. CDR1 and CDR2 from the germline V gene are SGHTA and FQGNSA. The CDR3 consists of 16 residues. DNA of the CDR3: TGTGCCAGCAGCTTATGGACAGCACCAGGGAGCACTGAAGCTTTCTTT. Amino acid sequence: CASSLWTAPGSTEAFF.

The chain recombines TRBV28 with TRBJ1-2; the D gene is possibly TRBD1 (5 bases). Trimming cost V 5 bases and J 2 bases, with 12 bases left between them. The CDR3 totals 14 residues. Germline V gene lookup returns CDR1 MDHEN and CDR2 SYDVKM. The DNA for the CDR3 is TGTGCCAGCAGTACCGGGGGAAGGAACTATGGCTACACCTTC. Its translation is CASSTGGRNYGYTF.

The CDR3 here is CASSQGLAGLYEQYF. In nucleotides, the CDR3 is TGCGCCAGCAGCCAAGGACTAGCGGGGTTATACGAGCAGTACTTC. This rearrangement joins TRBV4-3 to TRBJ2-7, with 11 bases fitting TRBD2. After removal of 1 base from V and 4 bases from J, the junction contained 3 bases not matched to a gene. The CDR3 consists of 15 residues. Germline CDR1 is LGHNA and CDR2 is YSLEER.

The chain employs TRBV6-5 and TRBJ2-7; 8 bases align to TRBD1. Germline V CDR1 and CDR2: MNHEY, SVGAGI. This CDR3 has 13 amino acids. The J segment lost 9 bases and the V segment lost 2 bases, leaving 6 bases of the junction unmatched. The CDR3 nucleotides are TGTGCCAGCAGTTACGGGCAGGGGGCATGGCAGTACTTC. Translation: CASSYGQGAWQYF.

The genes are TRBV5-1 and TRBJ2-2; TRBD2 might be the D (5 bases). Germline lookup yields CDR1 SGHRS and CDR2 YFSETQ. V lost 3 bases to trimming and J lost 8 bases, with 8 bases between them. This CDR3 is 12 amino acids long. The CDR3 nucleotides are TGCGCCAGCAGCTGGGAGAGGGGGGAGCTGTTTTTT. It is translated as CASSWERGELFF.

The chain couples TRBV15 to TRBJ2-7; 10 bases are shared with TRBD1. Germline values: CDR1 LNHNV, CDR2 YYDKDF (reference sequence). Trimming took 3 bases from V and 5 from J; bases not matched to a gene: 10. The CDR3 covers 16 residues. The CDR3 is CATSSSPGQGFHEQYF. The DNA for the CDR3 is TGTGCCACCAGCAGCAGCCCGGGACAGGGGTTCCACGAGCAGTACTTC.

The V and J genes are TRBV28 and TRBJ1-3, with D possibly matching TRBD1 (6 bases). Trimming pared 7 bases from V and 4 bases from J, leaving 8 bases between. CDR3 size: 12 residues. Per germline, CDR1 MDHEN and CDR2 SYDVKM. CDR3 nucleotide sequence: TGTGCCAGCACCACAGGGGGAAACACCATATATTTT. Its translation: CASTTGGNTIYF.

In DNA form, the CDR3 reads TGTGCCAGCAGCTCGACAGGGAAAGGGGGAAACACCATATATTTT. Protein product: CASSSTGKGGNTIYF. The J gene is TRBJ1-3, the V gene TRBV28; 7 bases are a match to TRBD1. V lost 6 bases to trimming and J lost 4 bases; unmatched junction nucleotides: 9. The CDR3 loop spans 15 amino acids. Germline CDR1 reads MDHEN; CDR2 reads SYDVKM.

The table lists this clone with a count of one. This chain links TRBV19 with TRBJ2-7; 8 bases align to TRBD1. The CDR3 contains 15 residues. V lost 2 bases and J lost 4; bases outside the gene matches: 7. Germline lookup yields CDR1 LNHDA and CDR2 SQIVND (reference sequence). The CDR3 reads CASSIQAGGRYEQYF. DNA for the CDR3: TGTGCCAGTAGTATACAGGCAGGGGGCAGGTACGAGCAGTACTTC.

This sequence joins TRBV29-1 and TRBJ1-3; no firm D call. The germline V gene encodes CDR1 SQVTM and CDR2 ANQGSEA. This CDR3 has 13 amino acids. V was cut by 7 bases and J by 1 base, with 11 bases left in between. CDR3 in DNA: TGCAGCGCTCAGCGAGGGTCTGGAAACACCATATATTTT. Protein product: CSAQRGSGNTIYF.

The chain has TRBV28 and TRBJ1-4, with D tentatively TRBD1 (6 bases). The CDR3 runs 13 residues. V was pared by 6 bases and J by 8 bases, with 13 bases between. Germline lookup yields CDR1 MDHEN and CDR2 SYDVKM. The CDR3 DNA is TGTGCCAGCAGATCCAGGGGAGAAGAAAAACTGTTTTTT. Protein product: CASRSRGEEKLFF.

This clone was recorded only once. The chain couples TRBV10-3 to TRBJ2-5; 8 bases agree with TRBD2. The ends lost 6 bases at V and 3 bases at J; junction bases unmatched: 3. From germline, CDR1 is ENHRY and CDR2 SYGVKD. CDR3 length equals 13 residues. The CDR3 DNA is TGTGCCATCAGAGAGACTAGCGAAGAGACCCAGTACTTC. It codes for CAIRETSEETQYF.

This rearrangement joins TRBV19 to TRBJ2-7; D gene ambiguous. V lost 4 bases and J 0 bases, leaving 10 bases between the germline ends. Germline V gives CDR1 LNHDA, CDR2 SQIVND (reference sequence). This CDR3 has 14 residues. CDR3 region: CASSSTELSYEQYF. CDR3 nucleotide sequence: TGTGCCAGTAGTAGCACCGAACTCTCCTACGAGCAGTACTTC.

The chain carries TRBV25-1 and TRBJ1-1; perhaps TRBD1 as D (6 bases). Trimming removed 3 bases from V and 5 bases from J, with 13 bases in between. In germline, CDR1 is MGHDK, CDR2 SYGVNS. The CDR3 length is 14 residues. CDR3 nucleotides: TGTGCCAGCAGTGACCGCAAGGGGGTGACTGAAGCTTTCTTT. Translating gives CASSDRKGVTEAFF.

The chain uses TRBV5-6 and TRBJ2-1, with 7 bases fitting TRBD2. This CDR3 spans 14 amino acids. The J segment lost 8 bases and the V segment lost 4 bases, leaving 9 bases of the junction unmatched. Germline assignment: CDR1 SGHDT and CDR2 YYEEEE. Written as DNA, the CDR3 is TGTGCCAGCAGCGCCGGACTAGTCATCCATGAGCAGTTCTTC. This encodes CASSAGLVIHEQFF.

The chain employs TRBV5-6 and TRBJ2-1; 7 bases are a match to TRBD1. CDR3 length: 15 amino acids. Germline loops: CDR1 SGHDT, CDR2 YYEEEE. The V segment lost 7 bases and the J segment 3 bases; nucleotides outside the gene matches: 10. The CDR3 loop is CASSTPGQLYNEQFF. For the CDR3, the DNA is TGTGCCAGCTCAACTCCGGGACAGCTCTACAATGAGCAGTTCTTC.